This TCR beta chain came from a study of neoadjuvant anti-PD-1 for oral cavity cancer. Study summary: Patients without progression got a fourth dose around day 43.

Sequencing was performed with immunoSEQ multiplex PCR; in TCRdb, only in-frame clones are kept and a portion is missing. Here the sample spans 55,000 to 75,000 clones, roughly nine tenths being singletons. The CDR3 extends over 17 amino acids. The ends lost 2 bases at V and 5 bases at J; junction bases unmatched: 11. Looked up from germline, CDR1 is SEHNR and CDR2 is FQNEAQ (reference sequence). Time point indicated: after neoadjuvant nivolumab, at surgical resection. Patients had newly diagnosed, untreated stage II-IVA oral cavity squamous cell carcinoma. Analysis of PBMCs was direct, with no culture step.

The sequence was obtained from a person aged 35-79 years with oral cavity squamous cell carcinoma. The chain recombines TRBV7-9 with TRBJ2-5; 10 bases are shared with TRBD2. The material sequenced was PBMCs, taken after nivolumab (anti-PD-1) treatment. In nucleotides, the CDR3 is TGTGCCAGCAGCTTAAGGGGGCAAGCGGGAGGGCCCGAGACCCAGTACTTC. The encoded protein is CASSLRGQAGGPETQYF. The whole variable domain, filled in from reference TRBV7-9 and TRBJ2-5, reads DTGVSQNPRHKITKRGQNVTFRCDPISEHNRLYWYRQTLGQGPEFLTYFQNEAQLEKSRLLSDRFSAERPKGSFSTLEIQRTEQGDSAMYLCASSLRGQAGGPETQYFGPGTRLLVL.